The entry that follows covers one TCR beta chain sequence. Libraries were UMI-labeled 5' RACE TRB cDNA. TCRdb re-called the 5' RACE reads and catalogs CDR3 proteins one per entry, DNA excluded. The sample's table shows approximately 66,000 distinct CDR3 sequences. This record belongs to a study of CXCR3-negative and CXCR3-positive naive CD8 T cells. The V gene's germline CDR1 is SQVTM and CDR2 ANQGSEA. CDR3 length equals 14 residues. The receptor's source is a human donor in good health. Some clones in this sample may be carry-over from other donors' samples. Sequenced input: naive CXCR3- CD8+ T cells from blood. Specified subset: CD45RO-CCR7+CD27+CD95- naive CD8+ T cells lacking CXCR3 (TNR3-). The chain combines TRBV29-1 with TRBJ2-7. CDR3 in amino acids: CSVEEKGFPYEQYF.